Listed below are T cell receptor beta chains from one sample, sequenced in a study of blood T cell repertoires in COVID-19. TCRdb keeps only in-frame clones here, not all; method: immunoSEQ multiplex PCR. Of approximately 74,000 clones in the sample, 80% to 90% were seen once. The specimen was peripheral blood. These receptors all come from a woman of 80 years or more with active or convalescent COVID-19. The CDR3 runs from the conserved cysteine through the conserved F or W. Each record gives: D gene, V gene, clone size, J gene, CDR3 protein, CDR3 DNA. A D gene is named only where the DNA matches it firmly. A row's size may be missing; if present it is once, few, many or a size class.

>NA|TRBV7-2|NA|TRBJ2-2
CASSLDHGDTGELFF
TGTGCCAGCAGCTTAGATCACGGTGACACCGGGGAGCTGTTTTTT
>NA|TRBV28|NA|TRBJ1-5
CASRTGGISNQPQHF
TGTGCCAGCCGAACGGGGGGGATTAGCAATCAGCCCCAGCATTTT
>NA|TRBV10-3|NA|TRBJ2-1
CAIRAGTVPLGGEQFF
TGTGCCATCAGAGCCGGGACGGTCCCGCTTGGGGGGGAGCAGTTCTTC
>TRBD2|TRBV11-3|NA|TRBJ2-1
CASSFSAGVYEQFF
TGTGCCAGCAGCTTTTCCGCGGGAGTTTATGAGCAGTTCTTC
>NA|TRBV7-2|NA|TRBJ1-2
CASTPMGGEGYTF
TGTGCCAGCACCCCGATGGGAGGGGAGGGCTACACCTTC
>NA|TRBV5-6|NA|TRBJ1-2
CASSVGGAYGYTF
TGTGCCAGCAGCGTCGGGGGGGCGTATGGCTACACCTTC
>TRBD1|TRBV19|NA|TRBJ1-1
CASSTQGASTEAFF
TGTGCCAGTAGTACCCAGGGGGCTAGCACTGAAGCTTTCTTT
>NA|TRBV3-1/TRBV3-2|NA|TRBJ2-7
CASSQVGRPYEQYF
TGTGCCAGCAGCCAAGTTGGCAGGCCCTACGAGCAGTACTTC
>TRBD1|TRBV5-1|NA|TRBJ1-2
CASSPGDRAYGYTF
TGCGCCAGCAGCCCAGGGGACAGGGCTTATGGCTACACCTTC
>TRBD1|TRBV6-2/TRBV6-3|NA|TRBJ1-5
CASSLDRAQLYSNQPQHF
TGTGCCAGCAGTCTAGACAGGGCCCAATTGTACAGCAATCAGCCCCAGCATTTT
>TRBD2|TRBV15|NA|TRBJ2-2
CATSRDLGQRGTLTRELFF
TGTGCCACCAGCAGAGATTTAGGACAGCGGGGGACTTTGACCAGGGAGCTGTTTTTT
>TRBD2|TRBV3-1/TRBV3-2|few|TRBJ2-1
CASSQVPQREFSWLNEQFF
TGTGCCAGCAGCCAAGTCCCCCAGCGGGAATTTTCTTGGCTCAATGAGCAGTTCTTC
>TRBD2|TRBV30|NA|TRBJ2-1
CAWSVLLAGEGEQFF
TGTGCCTGGAGTGTACTGCTAGCGGGAGAAGGCGAGCAGTTCTTC
>TRBD2|TRBV3-1/TRBV3-2|few|TRBJ2-3
CASSQDPNFLTSGSTDTQYF
TGTGCCAGCAGCCAAGACCCCAATTTCTTGACTAGCGGGAGCACAGATACGCAGTATTTT
>TRBD1|TRBV7-2|NA|TRBJ2-2
CASSLPPYRGPNTGELFF
TGTGCCAGCAGCTTACCCCCTTACAGGGGGCCAAACACCGGGGAGCTGTTTTTT
>TRBD1|TRBV19|NA|TRBJ2-1
CASSIGDRASEQFF
TGTGCCAGTAGTATAGGGGACAGGGCAAGCGAGCAGTTCTTC
>NA|TRBV10-2|NA|TRBJ1-2
CASRDTGTDYGYTF
TGCGCCAGCAGAGACACAGGGACGGATTATGGCTACACCTTC
>NA|TRBV6-5|once|TRBJ1-3
CASSYSRSALGNTIYF
TGTGCCAGCAGTTACTCGCGAAGTGCGCTTGGAAACACCATATATTTT
>TRBD2|TRBV6-5|NA|TRBJ2-3
CASTWASGAPDTQYF
TGTGCCAGCACTTGGGCTAGCGGGGCCCCAGATACGCAGTATTTT
>NA|TRBV6-5|NA|TRBJ1-5
CASSYGLNQPQHF
TGTGCCAGCAGTTACGGGCTGAATCAGCCCCAGCATTTT
>NA|TRBV7-2|few|TRBJ1-3
CASSRGPGNTIYF
TGTGCCAGCAGCCGAGGCCCTGGAAACACCATATATTTT
>NA|TRBV10-1|NA|TRBJ1-3
CATADGGSGNTIYF
TGCGCCACCGCAGACGGCGGCTCTGGAAACACCATATATTTT
>NA|TRBV27|NA|TRBJ1-1
CASSPTRGGGYPEAFF
TGTGCCAGCAGTCCGACCCGGGGAGGCGGATATCCCGAAGCTTTCTTT
>NA|TRBV7-3|NA|TRBJ1-6
CASSLTKAGQSPLHF
TGTGCCAGCAGCTTAACCAAGGCAGGGCAATCACCCCTCCACTTT
>TRBD1|TRBV5-1|NA|TRBJ1-4
CASSLEGSAGGYFEKLFF
TGCGCCAGCAGCTTGGAAGGGTCGGCAGGGGGGTACTTTGAAAAACTGTTTTTT
>NA|TRBV25-1|NA|TRBJ2-5
CASSVPGGETQYF
TGTGCCAGCAGTGTCCCGGGGGGCGAGACCCAGTACTTC
>TRBD1|TRBV7-3|NA|TRBJ2-3
CASSLTPRGQGAADTQYF
TGTGCCAGCAGCTTAACCCCGCGGGGACAGGGGGCTGCAGATACGCAGTATTTT
>TRBD2|TRBV14|few|TRBJ2-1
CASSTIAGGYNEQFF
TGTGCCAGCAGTACTATAGCGGGGGGTTACAATGAGCAGTTCTTC
>NA|TRBV28|NA|TRBJ1-2
CASTLGQGGGYTF
TGTGCCAGCACCCTGGGGCAGGGAGGCGGCTACACCTTC
>NA|TRBV11-3|NA|TRBJ1-2
CASSLGSSDSNYGYTF
TGTGCCAGCAGCTTAGGGAGTTCGGACAGTAACTATGGCTACACCTTC
>NA|TRBV25-1|NA|TRBJ1-1
CASSERDKKATEAFF
TGTGCCAGCAGTGAAAGGGACAAAAAGGCCACTGAAGCTTTCTTT
>TRBD2|TRBV7-2|NA|TRBJ2-7
CASSLATFLAGGSYEQYF
TGTGCCAGCAGCTTAGCCACTTTCCTAGCGGGGGGCTCCTACGAGCAGTACTTC
>TRBD2|TRBV18|NA|TRBJ2-2
CASSLTSLNTGELFF
TGTGCCAGCTCACTGACTAGCCTGAACACCGGGGAGCTGTTTTTT
>NA|TRBV7-9|NA|TRBJ1-5
CASSLDGLSNQPQHF
TGTGCCAGCAGCTTAGATGGCCTTAGCAATCAGCCCCAGCATTTT
>TRBD1|TRBV18|NA|TRBJ1-1
CASSPNRDRPTEAFF
TGTGCCAGCTCACCAAACCGGGACAGGCCCACTGAAGCTTTCTTT
>TRBD1|TRBV24-1|once|TRBJ2-2
CATKGQGASGELFF
TGTGCCACGAAGGGACAGGGGGCTAGCGGGGAGCTGTTTTTT
>TRBD1|TRBV9|NA|TRBJ1-2
CASSAFRTGRGGGYTF
TGTGCCAGCAGCGCGTTTCGGACAGGACGGGGGGGAGGCTACACCTTC
>NA|TRBV11-1|few|TRBJ1-5
CASSLDRNNQPQHF
TGTGCCAGCAGCTTGGACAGAAACAATCAGCCCCAGCATTTT
>TRBD2|TRBV19|NA|TRBJ2-7
CASSSRAGGSRGYEQYF
TGTGCCAGTAGTTCCCGCGCGGGCGGGAGTAGAGGGTACGAGCAGTACTTC
>NA|TRBV12-5|NA|TRBJ2-3
CASGLQGSVTQYF
TGTGCTAGTGGCCTCCAGGGGTCTGTTACGCAGTATTTT
>NA|TRBV12-5|NA|TRBJ2-1
CASGLVPGNEQFF
TGTGCTAGTGGTTTGGTACCCGGCAATGAGCAGTTCTTC
>TRBD1|TRBV9|few|TRBJ1-4
CASSLGDRGTNEKLFF
TGTGCCAGCAGCTTGGGGGACAGGGGAACTAATGAAAAACTGTTTTTT
>NA|TRBV5-1|NA|TRBJ1-3
CASREVGAVTSGNTIYF
TGCGCCAGCAGGGAGGTGGGCGCCGTCACTTCTGGAAACACCATATATTTT
>NA|TRBV3-1/TRBV3-2|NA|TRBJ2-3
CASSQGGHSTDTQYF
TGTGCCAGCAGCCAAGGAGGACATAGCACAGATACGCAGTATTTT
>TRBD1|TRBV24-1|NA|TRBJ1-3
CATSAQGTNTIYF
TGTGCCACCAGTGCACAGGGGACGAACACCATATATTTT
>NA|TRBV2|NA|TRBJ2-1
CASTLVVYNEQFF
TGTGCCAGCACCCTAGTCGTCTACAATGAGCAGTTCTTC
>NA|TRBV6-5|NA|TRBJ2-1
CASTPDRYFYNEQFF
TGTGCCAGCACCCCGGACAGATACTTCTACAATGAGCAGTTCTTC
>TRBD1|TRBV7-2|NA|TRBJ1-2
CASSPTGLGGYTF
TGTGCCAGCAGCCCGACAGGGCTGGGTGGCTACACCTTC
>NA|TRBV13|NA|TRBJ2-7
CASSLRGYEQYF
TGTGCCAGCAGCTTACGGGGCTACGAGCAGTACTTC
>NA|TRBV5-1|NA|TRBJ2-6
CASSRATSSGANVLTF
TGCGCCAGCAGCCGTGCAACTTCCTCTGGGGCCAACGTCCTGACTTTC
>NA|TRBV7-2|NA|TRBJ1-6
CASSHRTTRTIYNSPLHF
TGTGCCAGCAGCCACCGAACTACCCGAACTATATATAATTCACCCCTCCACTTT
>NA|TRBV9|NA|TRBJ1-6
CASSAAGPTDNSPLHF
TGTGCCAGCAGCGCAGCGGGACCGACTGACAATTCACCCCTCCACTTT
>TRBD1|TRBV5-4|NA|TRBJ1-2
CASSFTGAYGYTF
TGTGCCAGCAGCTTTACAGGGGCCTATGGCTACACCTTC